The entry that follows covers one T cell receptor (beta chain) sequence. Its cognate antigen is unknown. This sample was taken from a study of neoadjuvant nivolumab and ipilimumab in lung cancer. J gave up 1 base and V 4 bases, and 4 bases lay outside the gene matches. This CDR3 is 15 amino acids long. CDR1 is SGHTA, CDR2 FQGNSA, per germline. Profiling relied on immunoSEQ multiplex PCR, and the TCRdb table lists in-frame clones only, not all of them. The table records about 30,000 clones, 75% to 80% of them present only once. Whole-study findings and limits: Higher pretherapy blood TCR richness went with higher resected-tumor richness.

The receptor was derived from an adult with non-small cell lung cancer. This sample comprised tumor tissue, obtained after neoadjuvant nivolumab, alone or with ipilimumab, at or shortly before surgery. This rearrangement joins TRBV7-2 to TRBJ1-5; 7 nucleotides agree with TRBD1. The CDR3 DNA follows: TGTGCCAGCAGCTCAGGGGGGGGAAGCAATCAGCCCCAGCATTTT. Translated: CASSSGGGSNQPQHF.